One sample yielded the 21 T cell receptor beta chains listed below, sequenced in a study of Ad26.COV2.S vaccination and SARS-CoV-2 variants. This table comes from immunoSEQ multiplex PCR, and its TCRdb copy is limited to in-frame clones, with some not included. The sample holds about 180,000 clones, 70% to 90% seen once. The sequencing used peripheral blood, collected after recovery from COVID-19. The receptors come from a human donor who had recovered from COVID-19.

The rearrangement uses TRBV6-6 and TRBJ1-4, with D possibly TRBD1 on 5 matching bases. CDR1 is MNHNY, CDR2 SVGAGI, per germline (reference sequence). The CDR3 totals 14 residues. Trimming shortened V by 4 bases and J by 8 bases, and 14 bases separated the two germline ends. The DNA for the CDR3 is TGTGCCAGCAGTTGGCAGGGTCCAGGCGAAAAACTGTTTTTT. This sequence encodes CASSWQGPGEKLFF.

V is TRBV7-9 and J is TRBJ2-3; 7 bases fit TRBD2. From germline, CDR1 is SEHNR and CDR2 FQNEAQ (reference sequence). With V trimmed by 5 bases and J by 2 bases, 13 bases remained unmatched. This CDR3 contains 17 residues. The CDR3 here is CASSNSNRLADTDTQYF. In DNA, the CDR3 is TGTGCCAGCAGCAACTCAAATCGGCTAGCGGACACAGATACGCAGTATTTT.

Here the CDR3 DNA reads TGTGCCAGCACCAGGGTGAGGACAGCCGAGCAGTACTTC. As protein: CASTRVRTAEQYF. The rearrangement joins TRBV28 to TRBJ2-7; D perhaps matches TRBD1 (6 bases). Per the germline V gene, CDR1 is MDHEN and CDR2 is SYDVKM. This CDR3 is built from 13 residues. The V and J ends lost 7 bases and 6 bases respectively, with 16 bases between them.

The chain uses TRBV15 and TRBJ2-2; a weak D match, TRBD2 (7 bases). The CDR3 is 14 residues long. Germline CDR1 and CDR2: LNHNV and YYDKDF (reference sequence). Trimming took off 9 bases at V and 6 bases at J, with 17 bases between the two ends. CDR3 nucleotide sequence: TGTGCCACTACCGTTGGGAGGGGGTCCGGGGAGCTGTTTTTT. It yields the protein CATTVGRGSGELFF. Together with reference TRBV15 and TRBJ2-2, the CDR3 gives the full variable domain: DAMVIQNPRYQVTQFGKPVTLSCSQTLNHNVMYWYQQKSSQAPKLLFHYYDKDFNNEADTPDNFQSRRPNTSFCFLDIRSPGLGDTAMYLCATTVGRGSGELFFGEGSRLTVL.

The rearrangement links TRBV20-1 to TRBJ2-1; D gene uncertain. The ends were cut back, 6 bases at V and 6 bases at J, with 9 bases in the middle. This CDR3 has 11 residues. Germline V gene data show CDR1 as DFQATT and CDR2 as SNEGSKA (reference sequence). In DNA, the CDR3 is TGCAGTGCCACTCCCCTCAATGAGCAGTTCTTC. It is translated as CSATPLNEQFF.

This chain links TRBV5-5 with TRBJ2-7; D could derive from TRBD1 or TRBD2 (5 bases each). The CDR3 is 12 amino acids. Germline CDR1 and CDR2: SGHKS and YYEKEE (reference sequence). V lost 0 bases to trimming and J lost 6 bases, with 7 bases between them. The DNA for the CDR3 is TGTGCCAGCAGCTTGGCGGGGACCGAGCAGTACTTC. The encoded protein is CASSLAGTEQYF.

This clone was seen once. V and J are TRBV5-1 and TRBJ2-5, with a weak D call TRBD1 (5 bases). Trimming pared 0 bases from V and 4 bases from J, leaving 16 bases between. This CDR3 spans 16 amino acids. The germline gives CDR1 SGHRS, CDR2 YFSETQ. The CDR3 DNA is TGCGCCAGCAGCTTGGGGGCCCAGGGATTACGAGAGACCCAGTACTTC. Translation: CASSLGAQGLRETQYF.

The rearrangement links TRBV6-5 to TRBJ2-7; TRBD2 matches at 8 bases. This CDR3 spans 15 amino acids. V was clipped by 6 bases and J by 0 bases; unmatched bases: 7. Germline CDR1 is MNHEY and CDR2 is SVGAGI. The CDR3 sequence: CASRPLAGLSYEQYF. CDR3 coding DNA: TGTGCCAGCAGGCCATTAGCGGGGCTCTCCTACGAGCAGTACTTC.

V and J are TRBV5-4 and TRBJ2-3, with D possibly being TRBD1 (7 bases). CDR1 and CDR2 (germline): SGHNT, YYREEE (reference sequence). The V gene lost 0 bases and the J gene lost 5 bases, with 13 bases spanning the gap. This CDR3 is 15 amino acids long. Written as DNA, the CDR3 is TGTGCCAGCAGCTTGGAGGTCAGGGGGGAAGATACGCAGTATTTT. It specifies CASSLEVRGEDTQYF.

The chain has TRBV3-1 (or the pseudogene TRBV3-2) and TRBJ2-7, with TRBD1 identical over 9 bases. The ends lost 0 bases at V and 2 bases at J; junction bases unmatched: 5. Germline V CDR1 and CDR2: LGHDT, YNNKEL (reference sequence). The CDR3 is made up of 16 amino acids. The CDR3 sequence is CASSQDRTGVPYEQYF. CDR3 DNA sequence: TGTGCCAGCAGCCAAGATAGGACAGGGGTTCCCTACGAGCAGTACTTC.

V usage is TRBV7-2 and J usage is TRBJ2-1, with 7 bases lining up with TRBD2. The CDR3 spans 14 residues. Trimming cost V 0 bases and J 12 bases; bases outside gene matches: 8. Germline loops: CDR1 SGHTA, CDR2 FQGNSA. The CDR3 reads CASSLAGSGGGQFF. The CDR3 DNA follows: TGTGCCAGCAGCTTAGCTGGTTCGGGGGGAGGGCAGTTCTTC.

The chain is built from TRBV7-8 and TRBJ2-3; maybe TRBD1 (6 bases). Germline V gene data show CDR1 as SGHVS and CDR2 as FQNEAQ. The CDR3 runs 14 residues. Trimming shortened V by 5 bases and J by 4 bases, and 13 bases separated the two germline ends. The CDR3 nucleotides are TGTGCCAGCAGCGGGGGCTCTGGCGCAGATACGCAGTATTTT. Amino acid sequence: CASSGGSGADTQYF. Filled out from reference TRBV7-8 and TRBJ2-3, the complete variable domain reads GAGVSQSPRYKVAKRGQDVALRCDPISGHVSLFWYQQALGQGPEFLTYFQNEAQLDKSGLPSDRFFAERPEGSVSTLKIQRTQQEDSAVYLCASSGGSGADTQYFGPGTRLTVL.

The count of this clone is one. This chain connects TRBV11-2 to TRBJ2-7; D call uncertain. CDR1 is SGHAT, CDR2 FQNNGV, per germline. CDR3 length equals 12 residues. V gave up 1 base and J gave up 3 bases, with 4 bases separating them. CDR3 protein: CASSLASYEQYF. CDR3 bases: TGTGCCAGCAGCTTAGCCAGCTACGAGCAGTACTTC.

The gene calls are TRBV18 and TRBJ2-7; 15 bases are a match to TRBD2. CDR1 is KGHSH, CDR2 LQKENI, per germline. CDR3 length equals 16 residues. V shed 3 bases, J shed 5 bases, and the junction held 5 bases outside the gene matches. The CDR3 bases are TGTGCCAGCTCACCGGGACTAGCGGGGGGCCTGGACGAGCAGTACTTC. Translation gives CASSPGLAGGLDEQYF.

The rearrangement links TRBV11-2 to TRBJ2-7; 9 nucleotides match TRBD2. Per germline, CDR1 SGHAT and CDR2 FQNNGV. V lost 3 bases and J lost 5; bases outside the gene matches: 11. The CDR3 loop spans 16 amino acids. The CDR3 is CASSFRGREGQDEQYF. The CDR3 bases are TGTGCCAGCAGCTTCCGGGGGCGGGAGGGCCAGGACGAGCAGTACTTC.

The genes are TRBV11-1 and TRBJ2-3; 9 nucleotides match TRBD2. V shed 3 bases, J shed 3 bases, and the junction held 7 bases outside the gene matches. The CDR3 contains 16 residues. The germline V gene has CDR1 SGHAT and CDR2 FQDESV (reference sequence). CDR3 region: CASSFQRGAHTDTQYF. Written as DNA, the CDR3 is TGTGCCAGCAGCTTCCAGCGGGGGGCCCATACAGATACGCAGTATTTT.

The gene calls are TRBV29-1 and TRBJ2-7; D is unresolved. The CDR3 has 12 amino acids. The V and J ends lost 4 bases and 9 bases respectively, with 16 bases between them. Per the germline V gene, CDR1 is SQVTM and CDR2 is ANQGSEA. CDR3 in amino acids: CSVGELGFAQYF. Written as DNA, the CDR3 is TGCAGCGTTGGTGAGTTGGGGTTCGCGCAGTACTTC.

The chain is built from TRBV7-3 and TRBJ2-2; 14 positions match TRBD2. Trimming at V came to 5 bases and at J to 7 bases, leaving 9 bases not matched to a gene. The CDR3 contains 17 residues. The germline V gene has CDR1 SGHTA and CDR2 FQGTGA. The CDR3: CASSPAGTSGSGGELFF. The CDR3 bases are TGTGCCAGCAGCCCGGCCGGGACTAGCGGGAGCGGCGGGGAGCTGTTTTTT.

The rearrangement uses TRBV7-2 and TRBJ1-2; TRBD1 aligns across 8 bases. V lost 1 base and J lost 5; bases outside the gene matches: 9. CDR1 is SGHTA and CDR2 is FQGNSA in the germline V gene. The CDR3 is 16 amino acids. This CDR3 reads CASSLGPDRVGYGYTF. The CDR3 DNA sequence: TGTGCCAGCAGCTTAGGCCCGGACAGGGTAGGATATGGCTACACCTTC.

The CDR3 sequence is CASSPTGLAGEQYF. CDR3 DNA: TGTGCCAGCAGCCCAACAGGACTAGCGGGCGAGCAGTACTTC. The chain uses TRBV13 and TRBJ2-7; 11 nucleotides align to TRBD2. The germline V gene has CDR1 PRHDT and CDR2 FYEKMQ (reference sequence). J gave up 6 bases and V 5 bases, and 6 bases lay outside the gene matches. The CDR3 is made up of 14 amino acids.

This chain uses TRBV11-2 with TRBJ1-1; D uncertain. The V end lost 5 bases, the J end lost 8 bases, and 12 bases lay between the germline ends. Germline V gives CDR1 SGHAT, CDR2 FQNNGV. This CDR3 comprises 12 residues. Here the CDR3 DNA reads TGTGCCAGCAGCCCCGCCAGAGGGGAAGCTTTCTTT. Translating it yields CASSPARGEAFF.